This T cell receptor beta chain came from a study of cytomegalovirus exposure and HLA in healthy donors. Primers: 60 Vbeta forward and 13 Jbeta reverse. Measured with immunoSEQ multiplex PCR; TCRdb has only the in-frame clones, and not every one. The sample has around 180,000 clones, over 60% seen once. The table lists this clone with a count of one. No antigen is known for it. Study conclusions and caveats: In an earlier analysis, about 87% or about 30%: the productive usage of most TCR beta V segments. From TCR beta sequences, most subjects' HLA-A and HLA-B alleles were reportedly predicted accurately.

In germline, CDR1 is ENHRY, CDR2 SYGVKD. The CDR3 extends over 16 amino acids. V was clipped by 0 bases and J by 0 bases, with 8 bases between them. Sequencing input: PBMCs. This sequence originates from a girl under 18 in good health and CMV-seronegative. This chain links TRBV10-3 with TRBJ1-4; no firm D call. DNA of the CDR3: TGTGCCATCAGTGAGTCGATCGGGACAACTAATGAAAAACTGTTTTTT. Its protein product is CAISESIGTTNEKLFF.